This T cell receptor beta chain was documented in a study of beta chain features in type 1 diabetes. Study-wide results and limits: Moderate but significant shortening of TCRB CDR3s was recorded in all four CD4+ subsets from Type 1 diabetes patients. There were fewer insertions and more deletions at the VDJ junctions of type 1 diabetes patients.

This clone was seen more than once but under ten times. Its specificity is unknown. CD4+ cells of the naive, central memory, regulatory and stem cell-like memory types were sorted via CD45RO/CCR7/CD25/CD127/CD95/CD27. The V end was cut by 4 bases, the J end by 5 bases, with 20 bases between. Germline CDR1 reads SGHDT; CDR2 reads YYEEEE. This CDR3 comprises 16 residues. The sequenced template was cDNA made from the entire isolated RNA. TCRdb's table, derived via immunoSEQ multiplex PCR, lists solely in-frame clones and lacks some. The sample includes 250,000 or so clones, 25% to 35% of them seen just once.

The chain has TRBV5-6 and TRBJ2-3; D tentatively reads TRBD1 or TRBD2 (5 bases each). This clonotype was obtained from a man aged 25 to 40 in good health. The sequenced sample consisted of central memory CD4+ T cells from blood. In nucleotides, the CDR3 is TGTGCCAGCAGCAACGTCCGGGACCTACCCCGAGATACGCAGTATTTT. It yields the protein CASSNVRDLPRDTQYF.